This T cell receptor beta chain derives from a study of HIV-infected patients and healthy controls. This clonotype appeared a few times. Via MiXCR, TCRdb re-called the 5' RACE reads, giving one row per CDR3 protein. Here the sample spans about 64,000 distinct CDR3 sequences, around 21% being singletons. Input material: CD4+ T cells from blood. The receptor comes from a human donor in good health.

Written as DNA, the CDR3 is TGTGCCACCAGTGACCGGACTAGCGGCAGCTCCTACAATGAGCAGTTCTTC. This gives the protein CATSDRTSGSSYNEQFF. The rearrangement uses TRBV24-1 and TRBJ2-1, with 10 bases identical to TRBD2. V shed 4 bases and J 0 bases; nucleotides not matched to a gene: 5. There are 17 residues in the CDR3. CDR1 is KGHDR, CDR2 SFDVKD, per germline.